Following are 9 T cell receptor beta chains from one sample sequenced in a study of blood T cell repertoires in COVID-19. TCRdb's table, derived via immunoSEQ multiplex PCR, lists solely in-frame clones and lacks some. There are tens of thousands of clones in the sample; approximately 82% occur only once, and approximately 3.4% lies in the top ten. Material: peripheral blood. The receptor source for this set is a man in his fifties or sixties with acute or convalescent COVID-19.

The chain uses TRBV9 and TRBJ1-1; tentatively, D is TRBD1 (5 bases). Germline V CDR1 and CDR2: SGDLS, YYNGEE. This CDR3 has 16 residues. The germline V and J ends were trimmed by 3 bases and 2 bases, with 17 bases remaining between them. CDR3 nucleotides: TGTGCCAGCAGCGCGGTCCCAGGGCGCGGAAACACTGAAGCTTTCTTT. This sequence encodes CASSAVPGRGNTEAFF. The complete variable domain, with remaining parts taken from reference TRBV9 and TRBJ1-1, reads DSGVTQTPKHLITATGQRVTLRCSPRSGDLSVYWYQQSLDQGLQFLIQYYNGEERAKGNILERFSAQQFPDLHSELNLSSLELGDSALYFCASSAVPGRGNTEAFFGQGTRLTVV.

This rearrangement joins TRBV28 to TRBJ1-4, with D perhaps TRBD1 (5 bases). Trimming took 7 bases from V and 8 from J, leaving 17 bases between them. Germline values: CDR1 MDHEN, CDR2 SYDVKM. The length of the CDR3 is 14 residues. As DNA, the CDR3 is TGTGCCAGCAAGGGGCCCTCCTTAGGGGAAAAACTGTTTTTT. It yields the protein CASKGPSLGEKLFF.

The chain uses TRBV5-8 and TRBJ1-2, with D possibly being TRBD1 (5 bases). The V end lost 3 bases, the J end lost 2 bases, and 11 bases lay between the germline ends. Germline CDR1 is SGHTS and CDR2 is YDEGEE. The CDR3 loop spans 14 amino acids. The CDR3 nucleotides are TGTGCCAGCAGCTGGGGCAAGGAGAACTATGGCTACACCTTC. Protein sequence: CASSWGKENYGYTF.

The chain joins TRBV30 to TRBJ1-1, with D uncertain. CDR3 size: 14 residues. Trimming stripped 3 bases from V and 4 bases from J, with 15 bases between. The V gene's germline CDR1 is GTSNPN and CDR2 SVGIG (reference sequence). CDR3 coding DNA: TGTGCCTGGAGGAGAAGGCAAACGGGCACTGAAGCTTTCTTT. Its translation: CAWRRRQTGTEAFF.

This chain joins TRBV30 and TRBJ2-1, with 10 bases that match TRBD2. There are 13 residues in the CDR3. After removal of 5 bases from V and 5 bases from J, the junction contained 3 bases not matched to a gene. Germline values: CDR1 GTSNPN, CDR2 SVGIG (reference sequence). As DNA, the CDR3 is TGTGCCTGGTGGAGCGGGGGGGACAATGAGCAGTTCTTC. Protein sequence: CAWWSGGDNEQFF.

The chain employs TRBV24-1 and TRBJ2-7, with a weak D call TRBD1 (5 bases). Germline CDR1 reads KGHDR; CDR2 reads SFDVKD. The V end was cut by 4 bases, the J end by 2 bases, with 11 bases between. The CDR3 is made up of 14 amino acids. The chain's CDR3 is CATSDRDRAYEQYF. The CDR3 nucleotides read TGTGCCACCAGTGACCGAGACAGAGCCTACGAGCAGTACTTC.

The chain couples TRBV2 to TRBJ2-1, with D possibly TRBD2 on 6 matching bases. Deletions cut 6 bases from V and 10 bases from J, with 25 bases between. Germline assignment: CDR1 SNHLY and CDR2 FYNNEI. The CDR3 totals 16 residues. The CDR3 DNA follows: TGTGCCAGCAGCCCCCAGCCAGGGACTGCCGAACAGGAGCAGTTCTTC. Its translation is CASSPQPGTAEQEQFF.

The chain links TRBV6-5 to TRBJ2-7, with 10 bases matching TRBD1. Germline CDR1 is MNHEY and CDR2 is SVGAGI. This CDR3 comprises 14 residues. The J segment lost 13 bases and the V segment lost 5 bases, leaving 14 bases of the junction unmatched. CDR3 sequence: CASSQLLGQGWAYF. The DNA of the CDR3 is TGTGCCAGCAGTCAGCTACTGGGACAGGGGTGGGCCTACTTC.

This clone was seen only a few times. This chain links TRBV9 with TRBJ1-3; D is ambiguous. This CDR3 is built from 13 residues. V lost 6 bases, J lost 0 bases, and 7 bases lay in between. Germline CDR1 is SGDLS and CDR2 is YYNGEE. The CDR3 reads CASTGSSGNTIYF. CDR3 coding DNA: TGTGCCAGCACTGGGAGCTCTGGAAACACCATATATTTT.